This record covers a single T cell receptor (beta chain). The CDR3 extends over 15 amino acids. The germline V gene has CDR1 SGHDT and CDR2 YYEEEE. V dropped 0 bases and J dropped 2; count of bases not matched to a gene: 4. In the original processing: The assay estimated nucleated cells by amplifying reference gene primers. The method was immunoSEQ multiplex PCR; TCRdb's version includes in-frame clones alone and lacks a portion of them. That table furnishes V, J and clone size, whereas the DNA furnished D and trimming. This sample has around 67,000 clones, with around three quarters found just once. The data were taken from a study of blood T cell repertoires in COVID-19. Study in general: There were acute and convalescent COVID-19 samples, and they came from the United States, Italy and Spain. T cells, B-cell-depleted T cells, or PBMCs supplied cDNA or gDNA.

V usage is TRBV5-6 and J usage is TRBJ1-1; 7 bases line up with TRBD1. The receptor's source is a woman aged 70 to 79 with acute or convalescent COVID-19. The source material was peripheral blood. As DNA, the CDR3 is TGTGCCAGCAGCTTGGCCAGGGGGGTTAACACTGAAGCTTTCTTT. Amino acids: CASSLARGVNTEAFF.